This T cell receptor beta chain is from a study of CD8 T cells in ankylosing spondylitis. This clonotype was picked up many times. What it recognizes is unknown. Whole-study results and caveats: Past studies reported some motif variants in reactive arthritis synovial fluid and blood. Those disease-linked clones were CD8+; they were also relatively rare in peripheral blood. A TCR beta motif of under ten highly homologous variants seemed to mark ankylosing spondylitis blood.

CDR3 length equals 13 residues. Trimming removed 5 bases from V and 4 bases from J, with 10 bases in between. Each TCR beta library was made by quantitative 5'-RACE that incorporated molecular barcodes. In TCRdb, the 5' RACE reads were re-called with MiXCR into one record per CDR3 protein. The sample has 200,000 to 300,000 distinct CDR3 sequences, roughly 8.6% seen once. This clonotype originated in a male donor with ankylosing spondylitis or in good health (not recorded which). The specimen sequenced was blood, either unsorted or a sorted T cell fraction (not recorded which). The chain couples TRBV12-3 or TRBV12-4 to TRBJ2-3; maybe TRBD1 (5 bases). The CDR3 sequence is CASSLSGPDTQYF. The CDR3 DNA follows: TGTGCCAGCAGTCTCTCAGGGCCAGATACGCAGTATTTT.